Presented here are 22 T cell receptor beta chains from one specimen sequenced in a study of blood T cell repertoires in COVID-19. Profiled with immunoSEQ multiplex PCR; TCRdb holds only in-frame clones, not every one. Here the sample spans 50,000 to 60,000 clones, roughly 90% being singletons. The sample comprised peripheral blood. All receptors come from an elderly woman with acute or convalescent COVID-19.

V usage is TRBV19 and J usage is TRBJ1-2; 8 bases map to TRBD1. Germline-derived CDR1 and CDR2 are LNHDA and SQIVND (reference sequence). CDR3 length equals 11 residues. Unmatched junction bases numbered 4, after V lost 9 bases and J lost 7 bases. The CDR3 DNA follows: TGTGCCAGCCGGACAGGGTCTGGCTACACCTTC. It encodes CASRTGSGYTF.

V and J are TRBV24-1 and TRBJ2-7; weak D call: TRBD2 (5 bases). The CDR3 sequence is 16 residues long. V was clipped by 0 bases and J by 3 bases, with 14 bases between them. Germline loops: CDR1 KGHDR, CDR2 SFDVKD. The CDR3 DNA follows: TGTGCCACCAGTGATTTGGGCGGGTCTAGAGACTACGAGCAGTACTTC. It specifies CATSDLGGSRDYEQYF.

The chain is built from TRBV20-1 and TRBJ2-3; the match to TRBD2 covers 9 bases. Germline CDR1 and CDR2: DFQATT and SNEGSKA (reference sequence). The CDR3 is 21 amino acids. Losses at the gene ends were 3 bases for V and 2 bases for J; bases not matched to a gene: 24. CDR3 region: CSASGQAYGVSGSRVTDTQYF. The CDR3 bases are TGCAGTGCTAGTGGACAGGCCTATGGGGTTAGCGGGAGTCGGGTCACAGATACGCAGTATTTT.

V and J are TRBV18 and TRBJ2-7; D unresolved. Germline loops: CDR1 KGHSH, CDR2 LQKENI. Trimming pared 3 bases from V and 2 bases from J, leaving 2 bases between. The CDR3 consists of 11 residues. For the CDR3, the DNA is TGTGCCAGCTCACCCGCCTACGAGCAGTACTTC. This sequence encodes CASSPAYEQYF.

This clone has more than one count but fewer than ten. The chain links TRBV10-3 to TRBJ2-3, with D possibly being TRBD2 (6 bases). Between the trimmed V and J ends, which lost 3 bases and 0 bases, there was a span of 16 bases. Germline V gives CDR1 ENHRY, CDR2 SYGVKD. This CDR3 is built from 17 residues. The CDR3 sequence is CAISENPLAKSTDTQYF. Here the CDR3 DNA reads TGTGCCATCAGTGAAAATCCTCTAGCGAAAAGCACAGATACGCAGTATTTT.

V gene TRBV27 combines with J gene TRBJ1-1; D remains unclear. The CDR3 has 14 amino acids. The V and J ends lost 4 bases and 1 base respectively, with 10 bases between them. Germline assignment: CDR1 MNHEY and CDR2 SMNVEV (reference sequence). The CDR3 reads CASSWTGGNTEAFF. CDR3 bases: TGTGCCAGCAGTTGGACTGGAGGGAACACTGAAGCTTTCTTT.

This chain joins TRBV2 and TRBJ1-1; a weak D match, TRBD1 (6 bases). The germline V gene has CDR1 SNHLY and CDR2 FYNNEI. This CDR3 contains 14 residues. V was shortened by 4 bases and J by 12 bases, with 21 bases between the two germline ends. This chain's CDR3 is CASSAGTTGLGSFF. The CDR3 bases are TGTGCCAGCAGTGCCGGGACAACGGGGTTGGGTTCTTTCTTT. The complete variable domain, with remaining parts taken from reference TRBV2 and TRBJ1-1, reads EPEVTQTPSHQVTQMGQEVILRCVPISNHLYFYWYRQILGQKVEFLVSFYNNEISEKSEIFDDQFSVERPDGSNFTLKIRSTKLEDSAMYFCASSAGTTGLGSFFGQGTRLTVV.

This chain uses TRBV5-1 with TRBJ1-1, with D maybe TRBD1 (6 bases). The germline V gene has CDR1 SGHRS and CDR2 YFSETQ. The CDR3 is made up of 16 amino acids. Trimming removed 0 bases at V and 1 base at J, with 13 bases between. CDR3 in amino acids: CASSLGGTGKNTEAFF. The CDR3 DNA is TGCGCCAGCAGCTTGGGGGGAACAGGGAAGAACACTGAAGCTTTCTTT. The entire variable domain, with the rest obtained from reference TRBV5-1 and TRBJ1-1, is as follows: KAGVTQTPRYLIKTRGQQVTLSCSPISGHRSVSWYQQTPGQGLQFLFEYFSETQRNKGNFPGRFSGRQFSNSRSEMNVSTLELGDSALYLCASSLGGTGKNTEAFFGQGTRLTVV.

Written as DNA, the CDR3 is TGCAGTGCTAGTACAGGTCCGATAAACACCATATATTTT. Its protein is CSASTGPINTIYF. The rearrangement links TRBV20-1 to TRBJ1-3; D is possibly TRBD1 (5 bases). In germline, CDR1 is DFQATT, CDR2 SNEGSKA (reference sequence). V shed 3 bases and J shed 6 bases, with 12 bases lying between them. The CDR3 is 13 residues long.

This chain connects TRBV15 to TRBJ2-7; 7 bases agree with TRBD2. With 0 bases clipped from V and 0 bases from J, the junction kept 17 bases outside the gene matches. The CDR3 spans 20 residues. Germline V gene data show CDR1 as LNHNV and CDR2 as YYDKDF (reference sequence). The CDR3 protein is CATSRDIRIGLGGSSYEQYF. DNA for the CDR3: TGTGCCACCAGCAGAGATATAAGGATTGGTCTGGGCGGGAGCTCCTACGAGCAGTACTTC.

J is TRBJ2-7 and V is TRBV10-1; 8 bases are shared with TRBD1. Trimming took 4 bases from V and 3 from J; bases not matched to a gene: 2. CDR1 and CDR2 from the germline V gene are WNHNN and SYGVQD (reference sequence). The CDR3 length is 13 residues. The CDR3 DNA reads TGCGCCAGCAGTGGGACAGGGAACTACGAGCAGTACTTC. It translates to CASSGTGNYEQYF.

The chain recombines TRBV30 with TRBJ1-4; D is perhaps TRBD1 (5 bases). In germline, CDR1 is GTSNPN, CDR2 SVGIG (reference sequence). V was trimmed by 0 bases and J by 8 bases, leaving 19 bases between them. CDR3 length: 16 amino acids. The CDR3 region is CAWSVGVGGQEEKLFF. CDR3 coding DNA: TGTGCCTGGAGTGTAGGGGTTGGCGGACAAGAAGAAAAACTGTTTTTT.

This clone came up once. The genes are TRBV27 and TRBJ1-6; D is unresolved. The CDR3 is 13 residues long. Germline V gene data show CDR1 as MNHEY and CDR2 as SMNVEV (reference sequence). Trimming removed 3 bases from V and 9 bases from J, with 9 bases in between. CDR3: CASSFQLSSPLHF. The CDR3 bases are TGTGCCAGCAGTTTTCAGTTGTCTTCACCCCTCCACTTT.

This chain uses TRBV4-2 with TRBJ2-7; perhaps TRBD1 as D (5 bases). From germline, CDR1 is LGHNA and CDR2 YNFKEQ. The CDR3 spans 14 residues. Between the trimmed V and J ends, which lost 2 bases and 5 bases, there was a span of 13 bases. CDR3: CASSQPQGLNEQYF. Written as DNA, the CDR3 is TGTGCCAGCAGCCAACCCCAGGGTTTGAACGAGCAGTACTTC.

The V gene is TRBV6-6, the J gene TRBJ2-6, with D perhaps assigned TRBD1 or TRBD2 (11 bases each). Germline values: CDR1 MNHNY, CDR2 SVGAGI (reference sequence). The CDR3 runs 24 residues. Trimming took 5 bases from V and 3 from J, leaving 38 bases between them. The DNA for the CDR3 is TGTGCCAGCAGTCCAGGGACAGGGGGGGACCCGGGACTAGCGGTACATGGTGGGGCCAACGTCCTGACTTTC. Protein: CASSPGTGGDPGLAVHGGANVLTF.

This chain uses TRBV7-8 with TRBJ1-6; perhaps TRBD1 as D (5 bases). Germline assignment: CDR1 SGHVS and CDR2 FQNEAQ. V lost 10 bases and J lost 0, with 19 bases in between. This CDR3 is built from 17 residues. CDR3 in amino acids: CATRPSWGSSYNSPLHF. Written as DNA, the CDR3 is TGTGCCACCCGTCCGAGCTGGGGCAGCTCCTATAATTCACCCCTCCACTTT.

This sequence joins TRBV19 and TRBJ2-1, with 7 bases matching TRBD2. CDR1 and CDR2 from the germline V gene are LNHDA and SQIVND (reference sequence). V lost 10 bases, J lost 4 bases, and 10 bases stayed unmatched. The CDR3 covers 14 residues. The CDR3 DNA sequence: TGTGCCACCCATCGCGGGAGCTTATACAATGAGCAGTTCTTC. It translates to CATHRGSLYNEQFF.

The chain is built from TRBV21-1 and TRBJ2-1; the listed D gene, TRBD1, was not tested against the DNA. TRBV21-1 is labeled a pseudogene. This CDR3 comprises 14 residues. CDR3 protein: CASSKGQADNEQFF. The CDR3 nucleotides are TGTGCCAGCAGCAAGGGACAGGCGGACAATGAGCAGTTCTTC.

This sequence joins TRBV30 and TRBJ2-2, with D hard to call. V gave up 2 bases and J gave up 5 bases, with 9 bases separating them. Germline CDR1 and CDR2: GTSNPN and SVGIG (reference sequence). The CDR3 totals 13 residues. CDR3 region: CAWSSTRTGELFF. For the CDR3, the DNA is TGTGCCTGGAGTTCGACCAGGACCGGGGAGCTGTTTTTT.

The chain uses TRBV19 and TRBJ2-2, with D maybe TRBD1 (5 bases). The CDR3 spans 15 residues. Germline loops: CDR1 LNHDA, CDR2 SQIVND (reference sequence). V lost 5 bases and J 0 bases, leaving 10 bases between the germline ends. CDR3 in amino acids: CASSETEPNTGELFF. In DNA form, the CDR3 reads TGTGCCAGTAGTGAGACAGAGCCGAACACCGGGGAGCTGTTTTTT.

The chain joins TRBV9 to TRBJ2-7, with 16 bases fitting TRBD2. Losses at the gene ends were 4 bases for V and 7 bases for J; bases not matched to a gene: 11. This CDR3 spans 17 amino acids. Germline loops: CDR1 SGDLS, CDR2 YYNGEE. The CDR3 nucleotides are TGTGCCAGCAGCATGGGACTAGCGGGAGGGCCTGATAGGGAGCAGTACTTC. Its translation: CASSMGLAGGPDREQYF.

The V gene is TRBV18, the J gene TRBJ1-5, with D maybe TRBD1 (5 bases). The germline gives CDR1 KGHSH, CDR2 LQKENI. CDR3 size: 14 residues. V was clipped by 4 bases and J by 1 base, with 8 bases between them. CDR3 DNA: TGTGCCAGCTCACAACAGGACAGCAATCAGCCCCAGCATTTT. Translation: CASSQQDSNQPQHF.